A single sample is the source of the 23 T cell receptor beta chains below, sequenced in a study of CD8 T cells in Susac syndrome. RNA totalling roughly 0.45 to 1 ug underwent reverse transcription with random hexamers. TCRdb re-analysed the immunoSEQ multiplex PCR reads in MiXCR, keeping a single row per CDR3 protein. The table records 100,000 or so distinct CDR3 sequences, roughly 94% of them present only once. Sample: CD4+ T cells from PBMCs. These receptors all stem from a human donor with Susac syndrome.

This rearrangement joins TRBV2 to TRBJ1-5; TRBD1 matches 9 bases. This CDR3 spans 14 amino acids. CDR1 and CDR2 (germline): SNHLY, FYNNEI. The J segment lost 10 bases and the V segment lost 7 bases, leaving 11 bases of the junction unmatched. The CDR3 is CASTLGQGGTPQHF. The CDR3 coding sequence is TGTGCCAGCACCTTGGGACAGGGCGGGACCCCCCAGCATTTT.

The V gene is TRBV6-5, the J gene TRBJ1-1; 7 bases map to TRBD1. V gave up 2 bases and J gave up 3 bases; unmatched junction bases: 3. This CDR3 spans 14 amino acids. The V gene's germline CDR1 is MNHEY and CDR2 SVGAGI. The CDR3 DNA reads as TGTGCCAGCAGTTACGCTCAGGGGGACACTGAAGCTTTCTTT. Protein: CASSYAQGDTEAFF.

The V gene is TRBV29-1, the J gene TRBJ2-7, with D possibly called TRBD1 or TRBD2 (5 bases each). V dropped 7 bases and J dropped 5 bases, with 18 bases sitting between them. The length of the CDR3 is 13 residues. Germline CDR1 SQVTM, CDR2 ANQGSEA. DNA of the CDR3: TGCAGCGCTGAGGCCGGGGTGGGGGACGAGCAGTACTTC. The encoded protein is CSAEAGVGDEQYF.

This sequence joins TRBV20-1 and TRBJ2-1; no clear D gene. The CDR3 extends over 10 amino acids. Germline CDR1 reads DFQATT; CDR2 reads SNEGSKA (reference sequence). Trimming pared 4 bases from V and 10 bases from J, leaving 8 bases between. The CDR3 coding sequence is TGCAGTGCTAAAACCCGGGAGCAGTTCTTC. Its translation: CSAKTREQFF.

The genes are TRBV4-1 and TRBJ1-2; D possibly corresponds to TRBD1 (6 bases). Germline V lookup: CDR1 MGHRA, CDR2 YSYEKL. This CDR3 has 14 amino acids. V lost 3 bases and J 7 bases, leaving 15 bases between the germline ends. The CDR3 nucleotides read TGCGCCAGCAGCCATCCCACAGGGAGGTCTGGCTACACCTTC. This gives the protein CASSHPTGRSGYTF.

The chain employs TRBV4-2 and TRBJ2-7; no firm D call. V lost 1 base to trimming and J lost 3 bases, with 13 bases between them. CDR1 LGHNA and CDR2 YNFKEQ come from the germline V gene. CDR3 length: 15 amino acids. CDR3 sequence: CASSQGSTLIYEQYF. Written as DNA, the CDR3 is TGTGCCAGCAGCCAAGGGAGTACCCTCATCTACGAGCAGTACTTC.

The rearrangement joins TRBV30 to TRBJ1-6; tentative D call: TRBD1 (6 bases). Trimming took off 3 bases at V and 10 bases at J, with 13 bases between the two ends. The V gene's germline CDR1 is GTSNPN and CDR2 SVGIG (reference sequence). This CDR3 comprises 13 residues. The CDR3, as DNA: TGTGCCTGGAGGAGGAACAGGGACTCACCCCTCCACTTT. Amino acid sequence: CAWRRNRDSPLHF.

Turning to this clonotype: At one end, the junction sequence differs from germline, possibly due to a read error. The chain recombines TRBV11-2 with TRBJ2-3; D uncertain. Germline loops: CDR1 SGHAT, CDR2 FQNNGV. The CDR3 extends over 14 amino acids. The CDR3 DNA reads TGTGCCAGCAGCGTAGACCCGAGCACAGATACGCAGTATTTT. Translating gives CASSVDPSTDTQYF.

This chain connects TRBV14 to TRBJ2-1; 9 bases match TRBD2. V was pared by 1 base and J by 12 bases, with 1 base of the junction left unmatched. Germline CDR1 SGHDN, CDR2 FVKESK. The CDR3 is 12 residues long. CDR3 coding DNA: TGTGCCAGCAGCCAAGGGGGACTAGCGCAGTTCTTC. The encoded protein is CASSQGGLAQFF.

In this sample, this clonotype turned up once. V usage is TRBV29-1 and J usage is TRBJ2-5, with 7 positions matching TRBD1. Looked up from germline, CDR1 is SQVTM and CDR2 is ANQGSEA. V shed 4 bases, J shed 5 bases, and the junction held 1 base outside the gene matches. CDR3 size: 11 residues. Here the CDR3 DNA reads TGCAGCGTTGTAGGGGGCGAGACCCAGTACTTC. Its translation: CSVVGGETQYF.

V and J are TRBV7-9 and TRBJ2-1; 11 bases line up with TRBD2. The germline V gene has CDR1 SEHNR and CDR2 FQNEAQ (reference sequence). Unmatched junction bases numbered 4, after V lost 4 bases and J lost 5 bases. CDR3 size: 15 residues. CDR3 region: CASSYSGGANNEQFF. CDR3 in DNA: TGTGCCAGCAGCTATAGCGGGGGGGCGAACAATGAGCAGTTCTTC. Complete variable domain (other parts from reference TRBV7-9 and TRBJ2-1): DTGVSQNPRHKITKRGQNVTFRCDPISEHNRLYWYRQTLGQGPEFLTYFQNEAQLEKSRLLSDRFSAERPKGSFSTLEIQRTEQGDSAMYLCASSYSGGANNEQFFGPGTRLTVL.

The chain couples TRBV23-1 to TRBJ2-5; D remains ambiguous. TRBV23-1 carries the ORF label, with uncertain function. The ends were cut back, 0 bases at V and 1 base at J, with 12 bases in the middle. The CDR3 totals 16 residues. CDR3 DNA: TGCGCCAGCAGTCAATCGGACGGACCCTCCCAAGAGACCCAGTACTTC. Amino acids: CASSQSDGPSQETQYF.

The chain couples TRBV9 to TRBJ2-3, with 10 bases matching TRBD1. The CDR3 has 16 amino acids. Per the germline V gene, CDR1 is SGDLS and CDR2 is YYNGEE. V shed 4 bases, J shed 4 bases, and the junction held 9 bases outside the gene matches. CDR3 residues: CASSPEDRGIADTQYF. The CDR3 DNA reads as TGTGCCAGCAGCCCCGAGGACAGGGGGATCGCAGATACGCAGTATTTT.

The CDR3 nucleotides are TGTGCCAGCAGCTTCTCTGGCCTAACCTACGAGCAGTACTTC. It yields the protein CASSFSGLTYEQYF. The chain links TRBV5-4 to TRBJ2-7; D is unresolved. Germline-derived CDR1 and CDR2 are SGHNT and YYREEE (reference sequence). This CDR3 region has 14 residues. Trimming removed 2 bases from V and 2 bases from J, with 11 bases in between.

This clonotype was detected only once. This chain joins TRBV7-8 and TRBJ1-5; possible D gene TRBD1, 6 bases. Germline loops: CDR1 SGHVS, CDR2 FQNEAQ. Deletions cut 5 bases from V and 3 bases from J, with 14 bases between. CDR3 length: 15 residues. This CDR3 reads CASSPYRVNNQPQHF. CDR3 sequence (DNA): TGTGCCAGCAGCCCGTACAGGGTAAACAATCAGCCCCAGCATTTT.

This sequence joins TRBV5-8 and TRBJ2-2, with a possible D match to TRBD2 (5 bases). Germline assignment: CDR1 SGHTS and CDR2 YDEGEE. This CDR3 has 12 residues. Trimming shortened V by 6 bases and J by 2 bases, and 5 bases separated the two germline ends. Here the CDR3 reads CASTGNTGELFF. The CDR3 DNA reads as TGTGCCAGCACGGGAAACACCGGGGAGCTGTTTTTT.

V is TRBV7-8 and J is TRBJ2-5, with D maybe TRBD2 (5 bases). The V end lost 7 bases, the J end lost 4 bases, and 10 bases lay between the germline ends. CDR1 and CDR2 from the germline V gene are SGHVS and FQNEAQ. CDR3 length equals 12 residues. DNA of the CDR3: TGTGCCAGCAACCTACGGGGAGAGACCCAGTACTTC. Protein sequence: CASNLRGETQYF.

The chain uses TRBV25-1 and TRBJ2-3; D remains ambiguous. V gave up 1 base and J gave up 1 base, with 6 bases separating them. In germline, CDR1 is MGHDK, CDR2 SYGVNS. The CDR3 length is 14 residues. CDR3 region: CASSESSGTDTQYF. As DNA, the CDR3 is TGTGCCAGCAGTGAATCCAGTGGCACAGATACGCAGTATTTT.

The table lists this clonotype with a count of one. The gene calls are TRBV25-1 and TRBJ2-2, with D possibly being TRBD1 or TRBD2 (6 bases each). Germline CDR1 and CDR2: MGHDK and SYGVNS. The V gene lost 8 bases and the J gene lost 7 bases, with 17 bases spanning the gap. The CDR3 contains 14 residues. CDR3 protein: CASLRGGLSGELFF. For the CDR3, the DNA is TGTGCCAGCCTCCGAGGGGGGCTGAGCGGGGAGCTGTTTTTT.

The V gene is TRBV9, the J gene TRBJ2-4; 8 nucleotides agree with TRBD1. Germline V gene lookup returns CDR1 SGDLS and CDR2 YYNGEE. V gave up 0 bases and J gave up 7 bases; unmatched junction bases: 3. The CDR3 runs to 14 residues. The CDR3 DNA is TGTGCCAGCAGCGTAGTTCACAGGGGGAACATTCAGTACTTC. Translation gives CASSVVHRGNIQYF.

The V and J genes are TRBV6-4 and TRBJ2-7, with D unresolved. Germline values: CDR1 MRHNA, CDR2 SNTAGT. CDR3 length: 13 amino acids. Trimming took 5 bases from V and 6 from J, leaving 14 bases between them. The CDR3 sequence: CASSLDATGEQYF. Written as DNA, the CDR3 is TGTGCCAGCAGTCTCGACGCAACGGGCGAGCAGTACTTC.

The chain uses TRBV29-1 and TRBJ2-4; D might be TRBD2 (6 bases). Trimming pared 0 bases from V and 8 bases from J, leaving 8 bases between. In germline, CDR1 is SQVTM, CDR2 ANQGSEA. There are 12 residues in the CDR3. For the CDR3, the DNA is TGCAGCGTTGAAGATGGGGGGTACATTCAGTACTTC. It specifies CSVEDGGYIQYF.

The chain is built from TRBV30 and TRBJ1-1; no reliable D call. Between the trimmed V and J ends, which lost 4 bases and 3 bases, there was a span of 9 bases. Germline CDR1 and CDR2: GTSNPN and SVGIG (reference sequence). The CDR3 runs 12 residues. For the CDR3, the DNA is TGTGCCTGGACCACCCTGGACACTGAAGCTTTCTTT. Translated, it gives CAWTTLDTEAFF.